This T cell receptor beta chain is from a study of OX40 agonist ivuxolimab in advanced cancers. On the study more broadly: Clinicians treated patients with ivuxolimab, an agonistic anti-OX40 (CD134) antibody. Dose-escalation patients had hepatocellular carcinoma, melanoma, renal cell or head and neck cancer. Study results and limitations: Antigens targeted by the expanded peripheral T cells were not determined.

About this clone: Antigen specificity is unknown.

The repertoire was sequenced with immunoSEQ multiplex PCR; TCRdb's copy has only in-frame clones and lacks some. The sample holds approximately 75,000 clones, roughly nine tenths seen once. The CDR3 runs 15 residues. The V gene's germline CDR1 is MGHDK and CDR2 SYGVNS. J lost 4 bases, V lost 5 bases, and 7 bases had no gene match. The chain recombines TRBV25-1 with TRBJ1-4; 7 positions match TRBD1. This TCR was sampled from an adult with an advanced solid tumor such as melanoma, head and neck, liver or kidney cancer. The sequences come from CD4+ or CD8+ T cells sorted from blood, collected in a trial of the OX40 agonist ivuxolimab. The CDR3 DNA is TGTGCCAGCAGTAACCCGGGACAGCTTAATGAAAAACTGTTTTTT. This encodes CASSNPGQLNEKLFF. The full variable domain, with the rest looked up from reference TRBV25-1 and TRBJ1-4, is EADIYQTPRYLVIGTGKKITLECSQTMGHDKMYWYQQDPGMELHLIHYSYGVNSTEKGDLSSESTVSRIRTEHFPLTLESARPSHTSQYLCASSNPGQLNEKLFFGSGTQLSVL.